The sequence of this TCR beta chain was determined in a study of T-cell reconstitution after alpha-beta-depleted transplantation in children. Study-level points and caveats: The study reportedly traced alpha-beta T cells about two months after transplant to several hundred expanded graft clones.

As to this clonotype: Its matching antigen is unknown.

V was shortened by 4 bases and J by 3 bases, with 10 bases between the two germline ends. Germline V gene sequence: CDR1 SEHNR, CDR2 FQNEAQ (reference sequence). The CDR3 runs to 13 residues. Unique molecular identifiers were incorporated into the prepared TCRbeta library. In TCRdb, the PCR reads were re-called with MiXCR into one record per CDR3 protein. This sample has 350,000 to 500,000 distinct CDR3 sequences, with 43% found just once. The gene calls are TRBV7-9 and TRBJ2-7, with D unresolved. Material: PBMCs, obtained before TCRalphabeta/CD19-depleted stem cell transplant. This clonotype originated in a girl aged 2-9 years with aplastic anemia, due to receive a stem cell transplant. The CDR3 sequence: CASSSTQVYEQYF. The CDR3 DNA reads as TGTGCCAGCAGCTCTACCCAAGTCTACGAGCAGTACTTC.